One and the same sample provided the 9 T cell receptor beta chains below, sequenced in a study of identical twins. TCRdb processed the 5' RACE reads anew with MiXCR; each CDR3 protein has one entry. Found here are some 1,700,000 distinct CDR3 sequences, under 35% of them singletons; the top ten hold about 0.3%. Sequencing was performed on cord blood. All receptors derive from a newborn girl in good health.

This clonotype showed up many times. The rearrangement uses TRBV12-3 or TRBV12-4 and TRBJ2-7; 7 positions agree with TRBD2. The CDR3 covers 15 residues. Trimming took 5 bases from V and 2 from J; bases not matched to a gene: 9. CDR3 sequence reads: CASSLGLAEPYEQYF. The CDR3 DNA follows: TGTGCCAGCAGTCTCGGGCTAGCGGAGCCCTACGAGCAGTACTTC.

This clonotype was counted only a few times. The V and J genes are TRBV20-1 and TRBJ1-2; a weak D match, TRBD1 (5 bases). The CDR3 contains 13 residues. Germline V gene lookup returns CDR1 DFQATT and CDR2 SNEGSKA (reference sequence). The V and J ends lost 1 base and 5 bases respectively, with 11 bases between them. The CDR3 loop is CSARVGDQYGYTF. CDR3 DNA sequence: TGCAGTGCTAGAGTAGGGGATCAGTATGGCTACACCTTC.

The chain employs TRBV12-3 or TRBV12-4 and TRBJ2-3; 11 bases fit TRBD2. V lost 8 bases, J lost 3 bases, and 7 bases stayed unmatched. The CDR3 totals 15 residues. CDR3 DNA: TGTGCCAGCTGGGCTAGCGGGGGGTTTACAGATACGCAGTATTTT. This codes for CASWASGGFTDTQYF.

V is TRBV27 and J is TRBJ2-1; D is uncertain. From germline, CDR1 is MNHEY and CDR2 SMNVEV (reference sequence). This CDR3 is built from 16 residues. Deletions cut 6 bases from V and 0 bases from J, with 15 bases between. CDR3 in amino acids: CASSPRGINSYNEQFF. The CDR3 DNA is TGTGCCAGCAGCCCCCGTGGCATCAACTCCTACAATGAGCAGTTCTTC.

This chain connects TRBV4-1 to TRBJ2-1, with 11 nucleotides matching TRBD2. V dropped 5 bases and J dropped 8; count of bases not matched to a gene: 14. CDR1 and CDR2 from the germline V gene are MGHRA and YSYEKL. This CDR3 has 17 residues. The CDR3: CASSLQLTSGVLDEQFF. CDR3 in DNA: TGCGCCAGCAGCTTACAACTGACTAGCGGGGTTTTGGATGAGCAGTTCTTC.

The chain links TRBV29-1 to TRBJ1-3; D is uncertain. Trimming took off 4 bases at V and 4 bases at J, with 5 bases between the two ends. Germline CDR1 and CDR2: SQVTM and ANQGSEA. The CDR3 sequence is 11 residues long. The CDR3 loop reads CSVVYGNTIYF. CDR3 DNA sequence: TGCAGCGTTGTCTACGGAAACACCATATATTTT. The complete variable domain, with remaining parts taken from reference TRBV29-1 and TRBJ1-3, reads SAVISQKPSRDICQRGTSLTIQCQVDSQVTMMFWYRQQPGQSLTLIATANQGSEATYESGFVIDKFPISRPNLTFSTLTVSNMSPEDSSIYLCSVVYGNTIYFGEGSWLTVV.

V usage is TRBV21-1 and J usage is TRBJ1-4; the D segment call TRBD1 is taken from the table without a DNA check. TRBV21-1 is listed as a pseudogene. The CDR3 is made up of 18 amino acids. The CDR3 DNA is TGTGCCAGCAGCAAAGCGCTGGGCGACGCTGAGGCTAATGAAAAACTGTTTTTT. Its protein product is CASSKALGDAEANEKLFF.

The table lists this clonotype with a few counts. The gene calls are TRBV4-2 and TRBJ2-1, with no clear D. The J call may not be correct, given that the DNA end is closer to TRBJ2-7. Germline lookup yields CDR1 LGHNA and CDR2 YNFKEQ. The CDR3 extends over 12 amino acids. CDR3 DNA: TGTGCCAGCAGCCAAGGTCCAAATGAGCAGTACTTC. It encodes CASSQGPNEQYF.

The chain has TRBV7-2 and TRBJ2-3, with 10 bases aligning to TRBD2. CDR1 and CDR2 from the germline V gene are SGHTA and FQGNSA. The V gene end was trimmed by 5 bases and the J gene end by 2 bases; junction bases not matched to a gene: 4. The CDR3 has 15 amino acids. The CDR3, as DNA: TGTGCCAGCAGCGCGACTAGCGGGTACACAGATACGCAGTATTTT. Protein sequence: CASSATSGYTDTQYF. The full variable domain, its missing parts supplied by reference TRBV7-2 and TRBJ2-3, is GAGVSQSPSNKVTEKGKDVELRCDPISGHTALYWYRQSLGQGLEFLIYFQGNSAPDKSGLPSDRFSAERTGGSVSTLTIQRTQQEDSAVYLCASSATSGYTDTQYFGPGTRLTVL.